The 5 T cell receptor beta chains in this list originate from one sample, sequenced in a study of somatic mutations in cytotoxic T cells in rheumatoid arthritis. Sequencing used immunoSEQ multiplex PCR; TCRdb keeps in-frame clones, though not all of them. The data hold about 10,000 clones, with over 75% observed a single time. Material: CD8+ T cells sorted from blood. Every receptor here comes from an adult with rheumatoid arthritis.

This clone was seen a single time. The chain uses TRBV9 and TRBJ2-5, with 8 bases matching TRBD2. Trimming took 4 bases from V and 2 from J; bases not matched to a gene: 10. The CDR3 extends over 16 amino acids. Looked up from germline, CDR1 is SGDLS and CDR2 is YYNGEE. This CDR3 reads CASSQSTGGGQETQYF. In DNA form, the CDR3 reads TGTGCCAGCAGCCAGTCGACGGGAGGGGGGCAAGAGACCCAGTACTTC.

The V gene is TRBV28, the J gene TRBJ2-7; D is possibly TRBD2 (5 bases). CDR1 and CDR2 from the germline V gene are MDHEN and SYDVKM. V was pared by 3 bases and J by 0 bases, with 12 bases between. This CDR3 contains 15 residues. The CDR3 DNA reads as TGTGCCAGCAGTTTGAGGGCTCCCAGCTCCTACGAGCAGTACTTC. It is translated as CASSLRAPSSYEQYF.

The J gene is TRBJ1-5, the V gene TRBV4-1; 7 nucleotides agree with TRBD1. The CDR3 has 15 residues. V gave up 3 bases and J gave up 2 bases; unmatched junction bases: 4. In germline, CDR1 is MGHRA, CDR2 YSYEKL. The CDR3 loop reads CASSQDTGGNQPQHF. DNA of the CDR3: TGCGCCAGCAGCCAGGACACAGGGGGCAATCAGCCCCAGCATTTT.

This chain joins TRBV30 and TRBJ2-7; D is perhaps TRBD1 (6 bases). Germline-derived CDR1 and CDR2 are GTSNPN and SVGIG (reference sequence). V shed 2 bases and J shed 6 bases, with 11 bases lying between them. The CDR3 extends over 12 amino acids. The CDR3 DNA reads as TGTGCCTGGAGTTTACAGGGTCCCGAGCAGTACTTC. Translating it yields CAWSLQGPEQYF.

The chain couples TRBV19 to TRBJ1-2; unclear D gene. There are 10 residues in the CDR3. The germline gives CDR1 LNHDA, CDR2 SQIVND (reference sequence). Trimming removed 9 bases at V and 4 bases at J, with 6 bases between. In DNA form, the CDR3 reads TGTGCCAGCGGTATCTATGGCTACACCTTC. The encoded protein is CASGIYGYTF. Based on the CDR3 plus reference TRBV19 and TRBJ1-2, the full variable domain is DGGITQSPKYLFRKEGQNVTLSCEQNLNHDAMYWYRQDPGQGLRLIYYSQIVNDFQKGDIAEGYSVSREKKESFPLTVTSAQKNPTAFYLCASGIYGYTFGSGTRLTVV.